Listed below are T cell receptor beta chains from one sample, sequenced in a study of T cells in Graves' hyperthyroidism and ophthalmopathy. TCRdb reanalysed the multiplex PCR reads using MiXCR and keeps one entry per CDR3 protein. The table has some 570,000 distinct CDR3 sequences, 14% seen once. Sequenced material: blood. These receptors were taken from a young woman with Graves' ophthalmopathy. The CDR3 runs from the conserved cysteine through the conserved F or W. A D gene is named only where the DNA matches it firmly. The size field is filled for only some rows; it gives once, few, many or a size class.

>TRBJ1-3|NA|TRBV7-9|many
CASSFNRESSGNTIYF
TGTGCCAGCAGCTTCAACAGGGAGAGCTCTGGAAACACCATATATTTT
>TRBJ1-4|NA|TRBV6-2/TRBV6-3|many
CASRDTTNEKLFF
TGTGCCAGCAGGGACACAACTAATGAAAAACTGTTTTTT
>TRBJ2-5|NA|TRBV14|few
CASSQGFGGETQYF
TGTGCCAGCAGCCAAGGTTTCGGCGGAGAGACCCAGTACTTC
>TRBJ2-7|NA|TRBV5-1|many
CASSLASGGSPYEQYF
TGCGCCAGCAGCTTGGCCTCGGGCGGATCCCCCTACGAGCAGTACTTC
>TRBJ2-1|TRBD2|TRBV28|many
CASTPGTSGSNEQFF
TGTGCCAGCACCCCAGGGACTAGCGGGAGCAATGAGCAGTTCTTC
>TRBJ1-1|NA|TRBV7-9|few
CASKDEFMNTEAFF
TGTGCCAGCAAGGATGAGTTCATGAACACTGAAGCTTTCTTT
>TRBJ2-6|TRBD2|TRBV7-9|NA
CAKQERDSGANVLTF
TGTGCCAAACAAGAGCGGGACTCTGGGGCCAACGTCCTGACTTTC
>TRBJ1-1|TRBD1|TRBV7-9|NA
CASSLAGTGASGTEAFF
TGTGCCAGCAGCTTAGCCGGGACAGGGGCTAGTGGCACTGAAGCTTTCTTT
>TRBJ2-7|TRBD1|TRBV7-9|many
CASSSTRTGSPYEQYF
TGTGCCAGCAGCTCAACCAGGACAGGGAGTCCCTACGAGCAGTACTTC
>TRBJ1-2|NA|TRBV18|NA
CASSPSGGGTYGYTF
TGTGCCAGCTCTCCCTCCGGGGGGGGGACCTATGGCTACACCTTC
>TRBJ1-1|NA|TRBV6-6|few
CASSYQIMNTEAFF
TGTGCCAGCAGTTACCAGATCATGAACACTGAAGCTTTCTTT
>TRBJ2-7|NA|TRBV27|many
CASSYRGPEVYEQYF
TGTGCCAGCAGTTACAGAGGACCCGAAGTCTACGAGCAGTACTTC
>TRBJ2-1|NA|TRBV6-2/TRBV6-3|many
CASRLGGRALWDEQFF
TGTGCCAGCCGGTTAGGGGGGAGGGCCCTATGGGATGAGCAGTTCTTC
>TRBJ2-1|TRBD1|TRBV7-2|many
CASSFPGTGVNEQFF
TGTGCCAGCAGCTTCCCCGGGACAGGGGTCAATGAGCAGTTCTTC
>TRBJ1-1|NA|TRBV28|many
CASSPPGPRTEAFF
TGTGCCAGCAGTCCCCCCGGGCCAAGGACTGAAGCTTTCTTT
>TRBJ2-7|NA|TRBV7-3|once
CASSLSWFPYEQYF
TGTGCCAGCAGCTTAAGCTGGTTCCCCTACGAGCAGTACTTC
>TRBJ2-7|NA|TRBV9|few
CASSQVHSGGSSYEQYF
TGTGCCAGCAGCCAAGTACACTCTGGGGGATCTTCCTACGAGCAGTACTTC
>TRBJ2-3|TRBD2|TRBV5-1|many
CASTSSGSGTDTQYF
TGCGCCAGCACCTCTAGCGGGAGTGGCACAGATACGCAGTATTTT
>TRBJ2-1|TRBD2|TRBV19|few
CASSMMGGRYEQFF
TGTGCCAGTAGTATGATGGGAGGGCGGTATGAGCAGTTCTTC
>TRBJ2-1|NA|TRBV5-1|many
CASSLATGSSYNEQFF
TGCGCCAGCAGCTTGGCTACAGGTAGCTCCTACAATGAGCAGTTCTTC
>TRBJ2-7|NA|TRBV7-3|many
CASSYRGGGSYEQYF
TGTGCCAGCAGCTATAGGGGGGGTGGCTCCTACGAGCAGTACTTC
>TRBJ2-5|TRBD2|TRBV7-2|many
CASSLTRLAGYQETQYF
TGTGCCAGCAGCTTAACTAGACTAGCGGGCTACCAAGAGACCCAGTACTTC
>TRBJ2-7|TRBD2|TRBV7-2|many
CASSSFIRGAYEQYF
TGTGCCAGCAGCTCATTTATCCGGGGGGCCTACGAGCAGTACTTC
>TRBJ2-1|NA|TRBV5-6|many
CASSLERTPPNEQFF
TGTGCCAGCAGCTTGGAACGCACCCCCCCTAATGAGCAGTTCTTC
>TRBJ2-1|NA|TRBV7-8|many
CASSFSWTEQFF
TGTGCCAGCAGCTTTTCCTGGACTGAGCAGTTCTTC
>TRBJ1-2|NA|TRBV13|NA
CASSFPDSPRRDGYTF
TGTGCCAGCAGCTTCCCGGACAGCCCGAGGCGGGATGGCTACACCTTC
>TRBJ1-2|TRBD1|TRBV5-4|few
CASSHDRDRDAGGYTF
TGTGCCAGCAGCCATGACCGGGACAGGGATGCGGGTGGCTACACCTTC
>TRBJ2-2|TRBD2|TRBV14|NA
CASSQDRLATITGELFF
TGTGCCAGCAGCCAAGATCGACTAGCGACGATCACCGGGGAGCTGTTTTTT
>TRBJ2-7|NA|TRBV6-2/TRBV6-3|few
CASSYTGTSLYEQYF
TGTGCCAGCAGTTACACAGGGACGTCCCTTTACGAGCAGTACTTC
>TRBJ2-5|TRBD2|TRBV30|many
CAWSSASGVQETQYF
TGTGCCTGGAGTAGTGCTAGCGGAGTGCAAGAGACCCAGTACTTC
>TRBJ2-3|NA|TRBV5-1|many
CASSLEAVIADTQYF
TGCGCCAGCAGCCTGGAGGCGGTTATCGCAGATACGCAGTATTTT
>TRBJ2-1|NA|TRBV2|many
CASSEAGEQFF
TGTGCCAGCAGTGAAGCAGGCGAGCAGTTCTTC
>TRBJ2-1|NA|TRBV9|NA
CASSPWTNYEQFF
TGTGCCAGCAGCCCCTGGACCAATTATGAGCAGTTCTTC
>TRBJ2-1|TRBD2|TRBV7-2|many
CASRRRAGEYNEQFF
TGTGCCAGCAGAAGAAGGGCGGGAGAGTACAATGAGCAGTTCTTC
>TRBJ2-5|TRBD2|TRBV20-1|many
CSARDWDGGRETQYF
TGCAGTGCTAGAGATTGGGATGGCGGGAGAGAGACCCAGTACTTC
>TRBJ1-4|NA|TRBV7-8|NA
CASSLGQGRLEKLFF
TGTGCCAGCAGCTTAGGGCAGGGGCGCTTAGAAAAACTGTTTTTT
>TRBJ1-1|NA|TRBV2|many
CASSVLGDTEAFF
TGTGCCAGCAGTGTATTAGGGGACACTGAAGCTTTCTTT
>TRBJ2-7|NA|TRBV11-2|NA
CASSLDFGPNEQYF
TGTGCCAGCAGCTTAGATTTTGGCCCTAACGAGCAGTACTTC
>TRBJ2-1|NA|TRBV25-1|many
CASSTHTRGQFF
TGTGCCAGCAGCACCCATACGAGGGGGCAGTTCTTC
>TRBJ2-1|NA|TRBV4-1|many
CASHDRNEQFF
TGCGCCAGCCATGACAGGAATGAGCAGTTCTTC